A single sample gave rise to the 10 T cell receptor beta chains below, sequenced in a study of vaccination effects on CD4 cells after COVID-19. These receptors' antigens are unknown. When nine to ten days of culture had elapsed, CD4+ T cells were isolated. Assay used: immunoSEQ multiplex PCR; TCRdb lists only in-frame clones, some missing. This table has some 63,000 clones, just over 70% appearing once. The sample was CD4+ T cells from PBMCs cultured without peptide, taken before COVID-19 vaccination. These receptors all come from a human donor who had a prior SARS-CoV-2 infection.

This chain joins TRBV5-4 and TRBJ2-2, with unresolved D. Germline V gene sequence: CDR1 SGHNT, CDR2 YYREEE (reference sequence). CDR3 length: 15 residues. V was shortened by 4 bases and J by 0 bases, with 10 bases between the two germline ends. This CDR3 reads CASSPEAANTGELFF. The CDR3, as DNA: TGTGCCAGCAGCCCCGAGGCAGCGAACACCGGGGAGCTGTTTTTT.

J is TRBJ1-4 and V is TRBV14; D not certain. CDR1 is SGHDN, CDR2 FVKESK, per germline. CDR3 length: 12 amino acids. Trimming shortened V by 1 base and J by 5 bases, and 2 bases separated the two germline ends. The CDR3 reads CASSQVNEKLFF. The CDR3 DNA is TGTGCCAGCAGCCAAGTAAATGAAAAACTGTTTTTT.

The chain has TRBV3-1 (or the pseudogene TRBV3-2) and TRBJ2-2; 10 positions agree with TRBD1. Trimming at V came to 11 bases and at J to 5 bases, leaving 11 bases not matched to a gene. Germline V CDR1 and CDR2: LGHDT, YNNKEL (reference sequence). The CDR3 is made up of 15 amino acids. The CDR3 nucleotides read TGTGCCTCTAACAGAGGGGGACAGGGGACCGGGGAGCTGTTTTTT. Encoded protein: CASNRGGQGTGELFF.

The chain has TRBV5-1 and TRBJ1-1; D not certain. Per the germline V gene, CDR1 is SGHRS and CDR2 is YFSETQ. This CDR3 has 13 residues. V lost 0 bases, J lost 4 bases, and 7 bases lay in between. CDR3 protein: CASSLDVGTEAFF. The CDR3 coding sequence is TGCGCCAGCAGCTTGGACGTCGGCACTGAAGCTTTCTTT. The complete variable domain, with remaining parts taken from reference TRBV5-1 and TRBJ1-1, reads KAGVTQTPRYLIKTRGQQVTLSCSPISGHRSVSWYQQTPGQGLQFLFEYFSETQRNKGNFPGRFSGRQFSNSRSEMNVSTLELGDSALYLCASSLDVGTEAFFGQGTRLTVV.

A few counts support this clone. The rearrangement joins TRBV6-5 to TRBJ2-1, with D perhaps TRBD2 (5 bases). The CDR3 runs 14 residues. Per the germline V gene, CDR1 is MNHEY and CDR2 is SVGAGI. V gave up 8 bases and J gave up 9 bases, with 20 bases separating them. CDR3 nucleotide sequence: TGTGCCAGCGCTACCCCCGGACTCAGCGGTGAGCAGTTCTTC. Amino acid sequence: CASATPGLSGEQFF.

The CDR3 nucleotides are TGCGCCAGCAGCTACGAGAGCTATGGCTACACCTTC. Translating gives CASSYESYGYTF. The chain recombines TRBV5-1 with TRBJ1-2; no clear D gene. Trimming pared 3 bases from V and 4 bases from J, leaving 7 bases between. The CDR3 spans 12 residues. The germline gives CDR1 SGHRS, CDR2 YFSETQ.

V usage is TRBV10-3 and J usage is TRBJ2-6; D is uncertain. CDR1 and CDR2 (germline): ENHRY, SYGVKD. V lost 6 bases, J lost 0 bases, and 9 bases lay in between. The CDR3 sequence is 15 residues long. CDR3 region: CAISEQVSGANVLTF. The CDR3, as DNA: TGTGCCATCAGCGAACAAGTCTCTGGGGCCAACGTCCTGACTTTC.

The rearrangement links TRBV7-2 to TRBJ2-5, with D possibly matching TRBD2 (7 bases). V lost 1 base and J lost 7, with 22 bases in between. The CDR3 runs 17 residues. The germline CDR1 and CDR2 sequences are SGHTA and FQGNSA. Here the CDR3 DNA reads TGTGCCAGCAGCTTAGAAGGGGGGGAGGGCCGGTTTGGGACCCAGTACTTC. Encoded protein: CASSLEGGEGRFGTQYF.

The chain employs TRBV7-2 and TRBJ1-5; D uncertain. The CDR3 sequence is 14 residues long. The germline gives CDR1 SGHTA, CDR2 FQGNSA. The V and J ends lost 2 bases and 3 bases respectively, with 8 bases between them. CDR3 sequence: CASSLFGVNQPQHF. The CDR3 coding sequence is TGTGCCAGCAGCTTATTCGGGGTCAATCAGCCCCAGCATTTT.

The chain uses TRBV6-1 and TRBJ2-7; D unresolved. CDR1 MNHNS and CDR2 SASEGT come from the germline V gene. Trimming removed 0 bases at V and 3 bases at J, with 12 bases between. This CDR3 has 15 residues. CDR3 amino acids: CASSEAESTGYEQYF. In nucleotides, the CDR3 is TGTGCCAGCAGTGAAGCCGAATCGACGGGCTACGAGCAGTACTTC.